The rows below give T cell receptor beta chains drawn from one sample of a study of blood T cell repertoires in COVID-19. Repertoires were generated with immunoSEQ multiplex PCR, while TCRdb's copy carries only in-frame clones and drops some. The sample shows 200,000 or so clones, approximately 84% of them seen only once. Sequencing was performed on peripheral blood. The receptors shown here come from a woman aged 55-75 years with acute or convalescent COVID-19. Each CDR3 is given with its conserved first and last residue. The order of the fields is CDR3 protein, CDR3 DNA, D gene, clone size, J gene, V gene. D genes are given only for firm matches. Size is omitted from some rows. Given values are once, few, many or a class for expanded clones.

CDR3 protein: CASSLPPGALTDTQYF; CDR3 DNA: TGTGCCAGCAGCTTACCCCCGGGAGCGTTGACAGATACGCAGTATTTT; D gene: -; clone size: -; J gene: TRBJ2-3; V gene: TRBV11-3
CDR3 protein: CSQGAGETQYF; CDR3 DNA: TGCAGTCAGGGTGCGGGGGAGACCCAGTACTTC; D gene: -; clone size: -; J gene: TRBJ2-5; V gene: TRBV29-1
CDR3 protein: CASSLVGEVTDTQYF; CDR3 DNA: TGTGCCAGCAGCTTAGTAGGAGAAGTCACAGATACGCAGTATTTT; D gene: -; clone size: -; J gene: TRBJ2-3; V gene: TRBV13
CDR3 protein: CASSQGGGNTDTQYF; CDR3 DNA: TGTGCCAGCAGCCAAGGGGGAGGGAACACAGATACGCAGTATTTT; D gene: -; clone size: -; J gene: TRBJ2-3; V gene: TRBV11-2
CDR3 protein: CASRGLAGASSYEQYF; CDR3 DNA: TGTGCCAGCAGAGGACTAGCGGGGGCGAGCTCCTACGAGCAGTACTTC; D gene: TRBD2; clone size: -; J gene: TRBJ2-7; V gene: TRBV9
CDR3 protein: CASSLGTSIHNEQFF; CDR3 DNA: TGTGCCAGCAGCTTAGGGACTTCTATCCACAATGAGCAGTTCTTC; D gene: -; clone size: once; J gene: TRBJ2-1; V gene: TRBV7-2
CDR3 protein: CASSPAGGSYEQYF; CDR3 DNA: TGTGCCAGCAGTCCCGCGGGGGGATCTTACGAGCAGTACTTC; D gene: TRBD2; clone size: -; J gene: TRBJ2-7; V gene: TRBV6-2/TRBV6-3
CDR3 protein: CATSRRGDVSPLHF; CDR3 DNA: TGTGCCACCAGCCGCCGGGGGGACGTTTCACCCCTCCACTTT; D gene: -; clone size: few; J gene: TRBJ1-6; V gene: TRBV15
CDR3 protein: CASSKRQGDIEKLFF; CDR3 DNA: TGTGCCAGCAGCAAAAGACAGGGGGATATTGAAAAACTGTTTTTT; D gene: TRBD1; clone size: -; J gene: TRBJ1-4; V gene: TRBV4-2
CDR3 protein: CASSPRTPSSSGANVLTF; CDR3 DNA: TGTGCCAGCTCGCCCAGGACACCTTCAAGCTCTGGGGCCAACGTCCTGACTTTC; D gene: -; clone size: -; J gene: TRBJ2-6; V gene: TRBV18
CDR3 protein: CAISDRGRDIYEQYF; CDR3 DNA: TGTGCCATCAGTGATCGGGGCAGGGACATTTACGAGCAGTACTTC; D gene: -; clone size: once; J gene: TRBJ2-7; V gene: TRBV10-3
CDR3 protein: CASSLNGGSEAFF; CDR3 DNA: TGCGCCAGCAGCTTAAATGGCGGTAGTGAAGCTTTCTTT; D gene: -; clone size: -; J gene: TRBJ1-1; V gene: TRBV5-1
CDR3 protein: CASSQTYFGGDTGELFF; CDR3 DNA: TGCGCCAGCAGCCAAACTTATTTTGGGGGCGACACCGGGGAGCTGTTTTTT; D gene: -; clone size: -; J gene: TRBJ2-2; V gene: TRBV4-1
CDR3 protein: CASSYSGSSYNSPLHF; CDR3 DNA: TGTGCCAGCAGTTACTCAGGGAGCTCCTATAATTCACCCCTCCACTTT; D gene: -; clone size: -; J gene: TRBJ1-6; V gene: TRBV6-5
CDR3 protein: CASSQDLSGGEKHF; CDR3 DNA: TGTGCCAGCAGCCAAGATCTGTCAGGGGGCGAGAAGCATTTT; D gene: TRBD1; clone size: once; J gene: TRBJ1-5; V gene: TRBV3-1/TRBV3-2
CDR3 protein: CASSPSLWTEAFF; CDR3 DNA: TGTGCCAGCAGCCCGAGTCTGTGGACTGAAGCTTTCTTT; D gene: -; clone size: -; J gene: TRBJ1-1; V gene: TRBV11-2
CDR3 protein: CASSEGRSYGYTF; CDR3 DNA: TGTGCCAGCAGTGAAGGCAGGTCCTATGGCTACACCTTC; D gene: -; clone size: -; J gene: TRBJ1-2; V gene: TRBV2
CDR3 protein: CASSAVAGNNEQFF; CDR3 DNA: TGCGCCAGCAGCGCGGTAGCGGGGAACAATGAGCAGTTCTTC; D gene: TRBD2; clone size: -; J gene: TRBJ2-1; V gene: TRBV5-1
CDR3 protein: CASRYTGGLIYEQYF; CDR3 DNA: TGTGCCAGCAGGTACACAGGGGGCTTAATTTACGAGCAGTACTTC; D gene: TRBD1; clone size: -; J gene: TRBJ2-7; V gene: TRBV5-5
CDR3 protein: CASSLGQGGYGYTF; CDR3 DNA: TGCGCCAGCAGCTTGGGACAGGGAGGCTATGGCTACACCTTC; D gene: TRBD1; clone size: -; J gene: TRBJ1-2; V gene: TRBV5-1